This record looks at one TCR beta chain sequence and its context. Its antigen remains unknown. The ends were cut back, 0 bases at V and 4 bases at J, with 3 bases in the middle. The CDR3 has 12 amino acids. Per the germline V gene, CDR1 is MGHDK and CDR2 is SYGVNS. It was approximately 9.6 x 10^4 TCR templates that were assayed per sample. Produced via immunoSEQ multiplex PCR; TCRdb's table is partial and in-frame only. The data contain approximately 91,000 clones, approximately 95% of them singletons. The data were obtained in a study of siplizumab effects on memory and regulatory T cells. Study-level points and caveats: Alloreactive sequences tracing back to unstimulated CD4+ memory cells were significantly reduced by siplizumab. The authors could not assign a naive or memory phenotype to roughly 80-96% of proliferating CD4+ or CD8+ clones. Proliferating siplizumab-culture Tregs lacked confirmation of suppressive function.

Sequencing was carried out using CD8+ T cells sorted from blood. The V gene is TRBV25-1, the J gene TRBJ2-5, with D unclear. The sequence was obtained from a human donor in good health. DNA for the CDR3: TGTGCCAGCAGTGAATATGTAGAGACCCAGTACTTC. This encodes CASSEYVETQYF.